These 7 T cell receptor beta chains originate from one sample sequenced in a study of shared clonotypes between healthy human individuals. Generated by immunoSEQ multiplex PCR, the TCRdb table keeps only in-frame clones and is missing some. The sample shows about 470,000 clones, more than 75% of them seen only once. The material sequenced was PBMCs. The receptors were gathered from a middle-aged woman in good health. Some clones in this sample may be carry-over from other donors' samples.

This chain uses TRBV5-5 with TRBJ1-1; a possible D gene is TRBD1 (5 bases). Germline CDR1 SGHKS, CDR2 YYEKEE (reference sequence). Trimming pared 7 bases from V and 0 bases from J, leaving 19 bases between. This CDR3 spans 16 amino acids. The CDR3 loop reads CASALKIRTLNTEAFF. The CDR3 nucleotides read TGTGCCAGCGCCCTCAAAATAAGGACACTGAACACTGAAGCTTTCTTT.

The chain employs TRBV7-9 and TRBJ2-2; possibly TRBD2 for D (6 bases). From germline, CDR1 is SEHNR and CDR2 FQNEAQ (reference sequence). The CDR3 spans 15 residues. Trimming took 4 bases from V and 7 from J, leaving 16 bases between them. This CDR3 reads CASSWGDLYHGELFF. The CDR3 nucleotides read TGTGCCAGCAGCTGGGGGGACCTTTACCACGGGGAGCTGTTTTTT.

The J gene is TRBJ2-3, the V gene TRBV28; D gene unclear. CDR3 length: 14 amino acids. Germline V CDR1 and CDR2: MDHEN, SYDVKM. V lost 1 base and J 2 bases, leaving 7 bases between the germline ends. The CDR3 sequence is CASSLLSNTDTQYF. The CDR3 bases are TGTGCCAGCAGTTTATTGTCCAACACAGATACGCAGTATTTT.

The V call is TRBV27, the J call TRBJ1-6, with D perhaps matching TRBD1 (5 bases). Germline assignment: CDR1 MNHEY and CDR2 SMNVEV (reference sequence). The V end was cut by 10 bases, the J end by 7 bases, with 11 bases between. This CDR3 is built from 12 residues. The CDR3 sequence is CATGPENSPLHF. CDR3 nucleotide sequence: TGTGCCACGGGGCCGGAAAATTCACCCCTCCACTTT.

As for this clone: At one end, the junction sequence differs from germline, possibly due to a read error. The chain is built from TRBV5-1 and TRBJ1-2; the match to TRBD1 covers 8 bases. The CDR3 is made up of 13 amino acids. The germline V gene encodes CDR1 SGHRS and CDR2 YFSETQ. The CDR3: CASSRTGRSGYTF. The CDR3 DNA sequence: TGTGCCAGCAGCCGGACAGGGAGGAGTGGCTACACCTTC.

The chain couples TRBV9 to TRBJ2-3, with 9 bases identical to TRBD2. Germline assignment: CDR1 SGDLS and CDR2 YYNGEE. The V gene end was trimmed by 3 bases and the J gene end by 4 bases; junction bases not matched to a gene: 9. This CDR3 spans 16 amino acids. The CDR3 here is CASSALAGEGADTQYF. The CDR3 DNA reads as TGTGCCAGCAGCGCCTTAGCGGGAGAGGGGGCAGATACGCAGTATTTT.

The rearrangement links TRBV4-2 to TRBJ1-1; TRBD1 might be the D (6 bases). Between the trimmed V and J ends, which lost 4 bases and 1 base, there was a span of 16 bases. Germline V gives CDR1 LGHNA, CDR2 YNFKEQ. There are 16 residues in the CDR3. CDR3 nucleotide sequence: TGTGCCAGCAGCCCCTACAGGGAGTCCCCGAACACTGAAGCTTTCTTT. This gives the protein CASSPYRESPNTEAFF.